Following are 24 T cell receptor beta chains from one sample sequenced in a study of CD8+ T cells in alopecia areata. RNA extraction and reverse transcription yielded cDNA as sequencing template. Sequencing was performed with immunoSEQ multiplex PCR; in TCRdb, only in-frame clones are kept and a portion is missing. The profile shows fewer than 150,000 clones, around 50% of them singletons. Sequencing was performed on CD4+ T cells sorted from blood, taken at week 0. These receptors all stem from a human donor with alopecia areata.

The chain recombines TRBV30 with TRBJ2-2; D uncertain. This CDR3 has 14 residues. The ends were cut back, 4 bases at V and 4 bases at J, with 13 bases in the middle. Germline lookup yields CDR1 GTSNPN and CDR2 SVGIG (reference sequence). The CDR3 spells CAWNTFRVTGELFF. The CDR3 bases are TGTGCCTGGAATACGTTTCGGGTCACCGGGGAGCTGTTTTTT.

This clone was picked up a small number of times. The chain carries TRBV5-1 and TRBJ2-5; D may be TRBD2 (5 bases). Trimming shortened V by 3 bases and J by 9 bases, and 18 bases separated the two germline ends. This CDR3 has 14 amino acids. Germline V CDR1 and CDR2: SGHRS, YFSETQ. DNA for the CDR3: TGCGCCAGCAGCTCACCGGTCACCCCGGAGGCCCAGTACTTC. Protein: CASSSPVTPEAQYF.

This clone turned up a few times. The chain employs TRBV5-4 and TRBJ2-1, with 8 bases lining up with TRBD1. V dropped 2 bases and J dropped 3; count of bases not matched to a gene: 4. Germline-derived CDR1 and CDR2 are SGHNT and YYREEE (reference sequence). The CDR3 totals 15 residues. CDR3 sequence reads: CASSFGQGHYNEQFF. CDR3 nucleotide sequence: TGTGCCAGCAGCTTCGGACAGGGCCACTACAATGAGCAGTTCTTC.

The CDR3 protein is CASSAGTSGPDTQYF. The CDR3 nucleotides are TGCGCCAGCAGTGCCGGGACTAGCGGCCCAGATACGCAGTATTTT. This chain joins TRBV5-1 and TRBJ2-3, with TRBD2 matching 11 bases. The V and J ends lost 5 bases and 4 bases, in that order; junction bases with no gene match: 6. This CDR3 spans 15 amino acids. Germline-derived CDR1 and CDR2 are SGHRS and YFSETQ.

The genes are TRBV5-1 and TRBJ2-7; 9 bases are shared with TRBD1. V lost 0 bases to trimming and J lost 6 bases; unmatched junction nucleotides: 7. Germline lookup yields CDR1 SGHRS and CDR2 YFSETQ. The CDR3 spans 15 residues. CDR3 amino acids: CASSLGPGTGSEQYF. CDR3 nucleotide sequence: TGCGCCAGCAGCTTGGGCCCCGGGACAGGGAGCGAGCAGTACTTC.

V gene TRBV7-2 combines with J gene TRBJ2-4; 9 bases line up with TRBD1. This CDR3 contains 13 residues. Germline values: CDR1 SGHTA, CDR2 FQGNSA. Trimming cost V 4 bases and J 13 bases; bases outside gene matches: 8. The CDR3 is CASSSNRDREQYF. In DNA form, the CDR3 reads TGTGCCAGCAGCTCTAACCGGGACAGGGAACAGTACTTC.

The chain couples TRBV2 to TRBJ1-1; D call uncertain. V was cut by 6 bases and J by 1 base, with 9 bases left in between. The length of the CDR3 is 13 residues. Per germline, CDR1 SNHLY and CDR2 FYNNEI. In nucleotides, the CDR3 is TGTGCCAGCAGGATACAGCAGAACACTGAAGCTTTCTTT. Protein sequence: CASRIQQNTEAFF.

The genes are TRBV5-1 and TRBJ2-7; 7 nucleotides align to TRBD1. Germline-derived CDR1 and CDR2 are SGHRS and YFSETQ. The junction had 14 bases not matched to a gene; V was cut back by 2 bases and J by 6 bases. CDR3 size: 16 residues. CDR3 sequence: CASSLEPDRRAVEQYF. The CDR3 DNA follows: TGCGCCAGCAGCTTAGAGCCGGACAGGCGAGCTGTCGAGCAGTACTTC.

The chain recombines TRBV2 with TRBJ2-3, with D tentatively TRBD2 (5 bases). CDR1 and CDR2 from the germline V gene are SNHLY and FYNNEI. V lost 7 bases to trimming and J lost 6 bases, with 17 bases between them. The CDR3 length is 14 residues. The CDR3 coding sequence is TGTGCCAGCAACGATTACCTAGCCTTGGATACGCAGTATTTT. Its translation is CASNDYLALDTQYF. Filled out from reference TRBV2 and TRBJ2-3, the complete variable domain reads EPEVTQTPSHQVTQMGQEVILRCVPISNHLYFYWYRQILGQKVEFLVSFYNNEISEKSEIFDDQFSVERPDGSNFTLKIRSTKLEDSAMYFCASNDYLALDTQYFGPGTRLTVL.

The gene calls are TRBV5-6 and TRBJ2-7, with 12 positions matching TRBD2. The CDR3 runs 17 residues. The germline V gene encodes CDR1 SGHDT and CDR2 YYEEEE. V lost 5 bases, J lost 5 bases, and 14 bases stayed unmatched. CDR3: CASRRDRRLAGDNEQYF. CDR3 coding DNA: TGTGCCAGCAGACGGGACAGGAGACTAGCGGGAGATAACGAGCAGTACTTC. Drawing the rest from reference TRBV5-6 and TRBJ2-7, the complete variable domain is DAGVTQSPTHLIKTRGQQVTLRCSPKSGHDTVSWYQQALGQGPQFIFQYYEEEERQRGNFPDRFSGHQFPNYSSELNVNALLLGDSALYLCASRRDRRLAGDNEQYFGPGTRLTVT.

V usage is TRBV4-3 and J usage is TRBJ2-6; D is unclear. The germline V gene encodes CDR1 LGHNA and CDR2 YSLEER. The CDR3 has 15 residues. The V gene lost 0 bases and the J gene lost 2 bases, with 5 bases spanning the gap. The CDR3 bases are TGCGCCAGCAGCCAAGACAGAACTGGGGCCAACGTCCTGACTTTC. Amino acid sequence: CASSQDRTGANVLTF.

In its sample, this clone was seen a few times. V gene TRBV5-1 combines with J gene TRBJ1-1; D is perhaps TRBD1 (5 bases). This CDR3 has 14 residues. The germline V gene encodes CDR1 SGHRS and CDR2 YFSETQ. Trimming left V 3 bases short and J 3 bases short, with 12 bases between. The CDR3 reads CASSWGELDTEAFF. DNA of the CDR3: TGCGCCAGCAGCTGGGGGGAACTTGACACTGAAGCTTTCTTT. Filled out from reference TRBV5-1 and TRBJ1-1, the complete variable domain reads KAGVTQTPRYLIKTRGQQVTLSCSPISGHRSVSWYQQTPGQGLQFLFEYFSETQRNKGNFPGRFSGRQFSNSRSEMNVSTLELGDSALYLCASSWGELDTEAFFGQGTRLTVV.

The chain uses TRBV29-1 and TRBJ2-5; unclear D gene. CDR3 length: 12 amino acids. CDR1 SQVTM and CDR2 ANQGSEA come from the germline V gene. V shed 4 bases and J shed 5 bases, with 11 bases lying between them. Here the CDR3 reads CSVAPGRETQYF. The CDR3 region has the DNA TGCAGCGTTGCCCCGGGTCGCGAGACCCAGTACTTC.

The rearrangement uses TRBV28 and TRBJ1-2, with TRBD1 as a possible D gene (5 bases). The CDR3 contains 15 residues. Per the germline V gene, CDR1 is MDHEN and CDR2 is SYDVKM. Trimming removed 6 bases at V and 2 bases at J, with 16 bases between. The CDR3 spells CASRSTGTGNYGYTF. The DNA for the CDR3 is TGTGCCAGCAGGTCCACCGGGACGGGAAACTATGGCTACACCTTC.

This clone was detected a few times. The identical CDR3 is also encoded by other nucleotide sequences in the sample. The chain carries TRBV29-1 and TRBJ2-5; TRBD1 aligns across 9 bases. With 6 bases clipped from V and 5 bases from J, the junction kept 4 bases outside the gene matches. The CDR3 covers 12 residues. Germline V lookup: CDR1 SQVTM, CDR2 ANQGSEA. The CDR3 sequence is CSVGTGWETQYF. In DNA form, the CDR3 reads TGCAGCGTCGGGACAGGGTGGGAGACCCAGTACTTC.

This clone was recorded a few times. The rearrangement uses TRBV9 and TRBJ2-7, with 8 bases matching TRBD2. The V gene's germline CDR1 is SGDLS and CDR2 YYNGEE. The CDR3 spans 16 residues. The V segment lost 4 bases and the J segment 1 base; nucleotides outside the gene matches: 10. The CDR3 DNA reads TGTGCCAGCAGCCCCCGAGGGGCGGGGGGTTCCTACGAGCAGTACTTC. Translation gives CASSPRGAGGSYEQYF.

The chain is built from TRBV5-1 and TRBJ2-7; D is uncertain. Looked up from germline, CDR1 is SGHRS and CDR2 is YFSETQ. V dropped 7 bases and J dropped 4 bases, with 6 bases sitting between them. The CDR3 consists of 10 residues. CDR3 sequence reads: CASVRYEQYF. The CDR3 region has the DNA TGCGCCAGCGTTAGATACGAGCAGTACTTC.

The genes are TRBV5-6 and TRBJ1-2; 9 positions agree with TRBD1. The V and J ends lost 9 bases and 5 bases, in that order; junction bases with no gene match: 8. The germline V gene has CDR1 SGHDT and CDR2 YYEEEE. This CDR3 spans 13 amino acids. CDR3 DNA: TGTGCCACCTGGGACAGGGCGACGTATGGCTACACCTTC. Amino acids: CATWDRATYGYTF.

This chain joins TRBV30 and TRBJ1-3; D perhaps matches TRBD1 (6 bases). The germline V gene encodes CDR1 GTSNPN and CDR2 SVGIG (reference sequence). The CDR3 sequence is 15 residues long. V lost 1 base to trimming and J lost 1 base, with 11 bases between them. This CDR3 is CAWSGDRLSGNTIYF. DNA of the CDR3: TGTGCCTGGAGTGGAGACAGGTTGTCTGGAAACACCATATATTTT.

The chain recombines TRBV4-2 with TRBJ1-2; 8 positions match TRBD1. Germline V gives CDR1 LGHNA, CDR2 YNFKEQ. CDR3 length equals 16 residues. Germline trimming cut 4 bases from V and 1 base from J; bases unmatched to any gene: 8. Here the CDR3 reads CASSRAGTGFNYGYTF. CDR3 sequence (DNA): TGTGCCAGCAGCCGGGCCGGGACAGGCTTTAACTATGGCTACACCTTC.

This rearrangement joins TRBV4-3 to TRBJ2-1; D perhaps matches TRBD1 (6 bases). The CDR3 has 13 amino acids. V lost 4 bases, J lost 7 bases, and 11 bases lay in between. CDR1 LGHNA and CDR2 YSLEER come from the germline V gene. CDR3 loop: CASSLDRTNEQFF. The CDR3 nucleotides are TGCGCCAGCAGCCTAGACAGGACAAATGAGCAGTTCTTC.

The V gene is TRBV4-2, the J gene TRBJ1-4, with TRBD1 as a possible D gene (5 bases). The germline V and J ends were trimmed by 0 bases and 10 bases, with 21 bases remaining between them. Germline CDR1 LGHNA, CDR2 YNFKEQ. The CDR3 spans 17 residues. The CDR3 sequence is CASSQDSTGTKVAKLFF. CDR3 DNA sequence: TGTGCCAGCAGCCAAGATAGTACAGGCACCAAAGTGGCAAAACTGTTTTTT.

This chain joins TRBV2 and TRBJ2-1; tentative D call: TRBD1 (5 bases). V was trimmed by 7 bases and J by 10 bases, leaving 17 bases between them. The CDR3 loop spans 13 amino acids. Germline V lookup: CDR1 SNHLY, CDR2 FYNNEI. CDR3 in amino acids: CASIGVRGGEQFF. Here the CDR3 DNA reads TGTGCCAGCATTGGGGTTAGGGGTGGGGAGCAGTTCTTC.

The chain is built from TRBV7-8 and TRBJ1-1; 7 positions match TRBD1. The CDR3 spans 14 residues. Germline CDR1 SGHVS, CDR2 FQNEAQ. With 5 bases clipped from V and 0 bases from J, the junction kept 3 bases outside the gene matches. The DNA of the CDR3 is TGTGCCAGCAGCCCAACAGGGGTGAACACTGAAGCTTTCTTT. Its translation is CASSPTGVNTEAFF.